This TCR beta chain stems from a study of T cells in Graves' hyperthyroidism and ophthalmopathy. Unmatched junction bases numbered 9, after V lost 0 bases and J lost 3 bases. This CDR3 spans 18 amino acids. Germline CDR1 is MGHRA and CDR2 is YSYEKL. Patients having uncontrolled infection, another autoimmune disease, pregnancy or lactation were not included. RNA transcripts were the template for amplifying TCR beta CDR3 regions. TCR CDR3 regions were first amplified by RT-PCR with HTBI primers. Each CDR3 protein is one row after TCRdb ran MiXCR on the multiplex PCR reads. This table holds a few hundred thousand distinct CDR3 sequences, just over 45% found once. This clonotype was observed a handful of times.

The chain uses TRBV4-1 and TRBJ2-7; TRBD2 matches 12 bases. Sequenced input: peripheral blood or thyroid tissue (not recorded which). The receptor's source is an adult woman with Graves' disease, either hyperthyroidism or ophthalmopathy (not recorded which). CDR3 sequence (DNA): TGCGCCAGCAGCCAAGAAAGGGGACTAGCGGGTGGGGACTACGAGCAGTACTTC. This translates into CASSQERGLAGGDYEQYF.